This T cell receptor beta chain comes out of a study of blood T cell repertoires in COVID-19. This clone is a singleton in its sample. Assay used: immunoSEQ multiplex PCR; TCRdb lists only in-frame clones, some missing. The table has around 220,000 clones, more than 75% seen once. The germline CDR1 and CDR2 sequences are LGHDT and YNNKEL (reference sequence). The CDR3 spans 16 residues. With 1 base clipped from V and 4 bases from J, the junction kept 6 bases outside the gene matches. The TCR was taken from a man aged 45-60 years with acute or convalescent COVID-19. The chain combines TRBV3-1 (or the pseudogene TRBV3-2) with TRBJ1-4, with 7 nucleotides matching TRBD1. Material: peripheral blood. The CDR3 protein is CASSQAGGGRNEKLFF. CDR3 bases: TGTGCCAGCAGCCAAGCTGGAGGGGGCCGTAATGAAAAACTGTTTTTT.